Given below is one T cell receptor beta chain in context. Here immunoSEQ multiplex PCR was the method, and the copy in TCRdb shows in-frame clones only, minus some. The sample shows some 120,000 clones, 85% to 95% of them seen only once. This sample is part of a study of T cell changes during pregnancy in multiple sclerosis. CDR3 length: 16 amino acids. Germline loops: CDR1 SGHNT, CDR2 YYREEE (reference sequence). V was cut by 4 bases and J by 0 bases, with 14 bases left in between. This TCR came from a female donor with multiple sclerosis, enrolled in a pregnancy study. The rearrangement joins TRBV5-4 to TRBJ1-3, with D possibly TRBD1 on 5 matching bases. Specimen: peripheral blood, collected before pregnancy. This CDR3 is CASSPGHPSSGNTIYF. The CDR3 DNA sequence: TGTGCCAGCAGCCCAGGACATCCTTCCTCTGGAAACACCATATATTTT. Drawing the rest from reference TRBV5-4 and TRBJ1-3, the complete variable domain is ETGVTQSPTHLIKTRGQQVTLRCSSQSGHNTVSWYQQALGQGPQFIFQYYREEENGRGNFPPRFSGLQFPNYSSELNVNALELDDSALYLCASSPGHPSSGNTIYFGEGSWLTVV.